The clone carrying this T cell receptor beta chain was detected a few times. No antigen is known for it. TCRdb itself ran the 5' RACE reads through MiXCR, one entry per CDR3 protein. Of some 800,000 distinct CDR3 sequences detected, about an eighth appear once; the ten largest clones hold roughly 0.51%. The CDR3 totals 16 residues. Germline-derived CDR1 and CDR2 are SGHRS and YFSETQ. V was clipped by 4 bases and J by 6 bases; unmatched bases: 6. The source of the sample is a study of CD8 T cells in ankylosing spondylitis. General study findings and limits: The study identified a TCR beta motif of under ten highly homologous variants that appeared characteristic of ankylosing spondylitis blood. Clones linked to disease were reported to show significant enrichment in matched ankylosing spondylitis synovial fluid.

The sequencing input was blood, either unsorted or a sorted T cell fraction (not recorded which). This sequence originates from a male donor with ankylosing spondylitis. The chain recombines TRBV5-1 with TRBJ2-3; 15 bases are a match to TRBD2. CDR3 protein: CASSPRTSGGEDTQYF. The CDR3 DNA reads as TGCGCCAGCAGCCCCAGGACTAGCGGGGGGGAGGATACGCAGTATTTT.